These T cell receptor beta chains were read from a single sample in a study of T cell responses to AZD1222 COVID-19 vaccine. The assay was immunoSEQ multiplex PCR, and TCRdb's table has in-frame clones only and misses some. The data hold roughly 99,000 clones, with around nine tenths observed a single time. Sequences were derived from peripheral blood, sampled 28 days after the second AZD1222 dose. Receptor source: an adult who received the AZD1222 COVID-19 vaccine. CDR3s include the opening cysteine and the closing phenylalanine or tryptophan. Fields, in order: J gene, clone size, D gene, V gene, CDR3 DNA, CDR3 protein. A D gene is named only where the DNA matches it firmly. Some rows have no size entry. The others give once, few or many, or a class for an expanded clone.

j_gene: TRBJ1-5
abundance: few
d_gene: NA
v_gene: TRBV28
CDR3nt: TGTGCCAGCAGTTGGGGGCATGGCAATCAGCCCCAGCATTTT
CDR3aa: CASSWGHGNQPQHF

j_gene: TRBJ2-1
abundance: NA
d_gene: TRBD1
v_gene: TRBV7-7
CDR3nt: TGTGCCAGCAGCTTAGGAGGTCACAGGGGGACGTTCAATCGGGAGCAGTTCTTC
CDR3aa: CASSLGGHRGTFNREQFF

j_gene: TRBJ1-5
abundance: NA
d_gene: NA
v_gene: TRBV7-2
CDR3nt: TGTGCCAGCAGTCCCGGGTGGCGAGGGGTAAGCAATCAGCCCCAGCATTTT
CDR3aa: CASSPGWRGVSNQPQHF

j_gene: TRBJ1-6
abundance: NA
d_gene: TRBD1
v_gene: TRBV7-2
CDR3nt: TGTGCCAGTGCCACTACTACGACAGGGGTTTCACCCCTCCACTTT
CDR3aa: CASATTTTGVSPLHF

j_gene: TRBJ1-4
abundance: NA
d_gene: TRBD1
v_gene: TRBV3-1/TRBV3-2
CDR3nt: TGTGCCAGCAGCCAAGATGGGACAGGGGGGGAAAAACTGTTTTTT
CDR3aa: CASSQDGTGGEKLFF

j_gene: TRBJ1-3
abundance: NA
d_gene: TRBD1
v_gene: TRBV3-1/TRBV3-2
CDR3nt: TGTGCCAGCAGCCACCAAGGGGGCGGTGGAAACACCATATATTTT
CDR3aa: CASSHQGGGGNTIYF

j_gene: TRBJ1-3
abundance: NA
d_gene: NA
v_gene: TRBV6-5
CDR3nt: TGTGCCAGCTTCGACGGGGGGAGCGGAAACACCATATATTTT
CDR3aa: CASFDGGSGNTIYF

j_gene: TRBJ1-1
abundance: NA
d_gene: NA
v_gene: TRBV5-1
CDR3nt: TGCGCCAGCAGCGGCCCAGGGGCGGCTGAAGCTTTCTTT
CDR3aa: CASSGPGAAEAFF

j_gene: TRBJ2-3
abundance: few
d_gene: NA
v_gene: TRBV6-5
CDR3nt: TGTGCCAGCTCTGAGGTCAAGGGTGCGCAAGATACGCAGTATTTT
CDR3aa: CASSEVKGAQDTQYF

j_gene: TRBJ1-4
abundance: once
d_gene: NA
v_gene: TRBV2
CDR3nt: TGTGCCAGCACAAGGGGACGCGAAAAACTGTTTTTT
CDR3aa: CASTRGREKLFF

j_gene: TRBJ2-3
abundance: NA
d_gene: TRBD2
v_gene: TRBV19
CDR3nt: TGTGCCATCCTGGGACTAGAAACAGATACGCAGTATTTT
CDR3aa: CAILGLETDTQYF

j_gene: TRBJ2-2
abundance: once
d_gene: NA
v_gene: TRBV7-8
CDR3nt: TGTGCCAGCAATAGAGGGGCTGACGGGGAGCTGTTTTTT
CDR3aa: CASNRGADGELFF

j_gene: TRBJ2-3
abundance: NA
d_gene: TRBD1
v_gene: TRBV5-1
CDR3nt: TGCGCCAGCAGCTTCCAGGGGGAAACTAGCACAGATACGCAGTATTTT
CDR3aa: CASSFQGETSTDTQYF

j_gene: TRBJ2-7
abundance: NA
d_gene: NA
v_gene: TRBV27
CDR3nt: TGTGCCAGCAGTTTAAGGGGGTACTCCTACGAGCAGTACTTC
CDR3aa: CASSLRGYSYEQYF

j_gene: TRBJ2-1
abundance: NA
d_gene: NA
v_gene: TRBV5-4
CDR3nt: TGTGCCAGCAGCTTTGGGGGGGCTTCCTACAATGAGCAGTTCTTC
CDR3aa: CASSFGGASYNEQFF

j_gene: TRBJ2-4
abundance: NA
d_gene: TRBD1
v_gene: TRBV27
CDR3nt: TGTGCCAGCAGTTCCACGGACAGGGCCAAAAACATTCAGTACTTC
CDR3aa: CASSSTDRAKNIQYF

j_gene: TRBJ2-5
abundance: NA
d_gene: TRBD1
v_gene: TRBV19
CDR3nt: TGTGCCAGTAGTACCGGACAGGCGGACCAAGAGACCCAGTACTTC
CDR3aa: CASSTGQADQETQYF

j_gene: TRBJ2-7
abundance: once
d_gene: NA
v_gene: TRBV4-3
CDR3nt: TGCGCCAGCAGCCAAGACCCAGGGCCCTCCTACGAGCAGTACTTC
CDR3aa: CASSQDPGPSYEQYF

j_gene: TRBJ1-2
abundance: NA
d_gene: TRBD1
v_gene: TRBV11-2
CDR3nt: TGTGCCAGCAGCCGGGACAGGGATGGCTATGGCTACACCTTC
CDR3aa: CASSRDRDGYGYTF

j_gene: TRBJ2-2
abundance: NA
d_gene: TRBD1
v_gene: TRBV5-1
CDR3nt: TGCGCCAGTAGGGACAGTGCGAACACCGGGGAGCTGTTTTTT
CDR3aa: CASRDSANTGELFF

j_gene: TRBJ2-3
abundance: NA
d_gene: TRBD1
v_gene: TRBV4-1
CDR3nt: TGCGCCAGCAGCCAAGGTCCCGAGGGGGCTGGTACGCAGTATTTT
CDR3aa: CASSQGPEGAGTQYF

j_gene: TRBJ2-1
abundance: NA
d_gene: NA
v_gene: TRBV7-2
CDR3nt: TGTGCCAGCAGCTTGACCCACGGCGATGAGCAGTTCTTC
CDR3aa: CASSLTHGDEQFF

j_gene: TRBJ2-5
abundance: NA
d_gene: NA
v_gene: TRBV7-2
CDR3nt: TGTGCCAGCAGCTTAGGCCTCCTATTGACCCAGTACTTC
CDR3aa: CASSLGLLLTQYF

j_gene: TRBJ1-4
abundance: NA
d_gene: NA
v_gene: TRBV13
CDR3nt: TGTGCCAGCAGCCCAGGGACGGAAAGTGAAAAACTGTTTTTT
CDR3aa: CASSPGTESEKLFF

j_gene: TRBJ1-5
abundance: NA
d_gene: TRBD1
v_gene: TRBV3-1/TRBV3-2
CDR3nt: TGTGCCAGCAGCCAACGACAGGGTAGCAATCAGCCCCAGCATTTT
CDR3aa: CASSQRQGSNQPQHF

j_gene: TRBJ1-6
abundance: NA
d_gene: TRBD1
v_gene: TRBV27
CDR3nt: TGTGCCAGCACCGCTCGTCCGGGACAGGGGGCGGATTCACCCCTCCACTTT
CDR3aa: CASTARPGQGADSPLHF

j_gene: TRBJ2-6
abundance: NA
d_gene: NA
v_gene: TRBV11-2
CDR3nt: TGTGCCAGCAGTCCAAACTTGGGGGAGTCTGGGGCCAACGTCCTGACTTTC
CDR3aa: CASSPNLGESGANVLTF

j_gene: TRBJ2-7
abundance: NA
d_gene: NA
v_gene: TRBV9
CDR3nt: TGTGCCAGCAGCGGACACAGGGGGGGCTACGAGCAGTACTTC
CDR3aa: CASSGHRGGYEQYF

j_gene: TRBJ1-4
abundance: NA
d_gene: NA
v_gene: TRBV4-3
CDR3nt: TGCGCCAGCAGCCGCACGCCCGACCCAGGCGGTGAAAAACTGTTTTTT
CDR3aa: CASSRTPDPGGEKLFF

j_gene: TRBJ2-7
abundance: NA
d_gene: TRBD1
v_gene: TRBV12-5
CDR3nt: TGTGCTAGTGGTTTTGGAACCGACAGGGGGAAAAGCTCCTACGAGCAGTACTTC
CDR3aa: CASGFGTDRGKSSYEQYF

j_gene: TRBJ2-7
abundance: NA
d_gene: NA
v_gene: TRBV7-9
CDR3nt: TGTGCCAGCAGCTTAAGGCCAGGCAGCGAGCAGTACTTC
CDR3aa: CASSLRPGSEQYF

j_gene: TRBJ2-1
abundance: NA
d_gene: NA
v_gene: TRBV12-3/TRBV12-4
CDR3nt: TGTGCCAGCAGCTTAGGGTATAATGAGCAGTTCTTC
CDR3aa: CASSLGYNEQFF

j_gene: TRBJ1-1
abundance: NA
d_gene: NA
v_gene: TRBV28
CDR3nt: TGTGCCAGCAGTTTATTGCTTGAAGCTTTCTTT
CDR3aa: CASSLLLEAFF

j_gene: TRBJ2-3
abundance: NA
d_gene: TRBD1
v_gene: TRBV4-1
CDR3nt: TGCGCCAGCAGCCAAGACGACAGGGGATCAGATACGCAGTATTTT
CDR3aa: CASSQDDRGSDTQYF

j_gene: TRBJ2-2
abundance: NA
d_gene: NA
v_gene: TRBV7-2
CDR3nt: TGTGCCAGCAGCTCCGGGGCCTTTAACACCGGGGAGCTGTTTTTT
CDR3aa: CASSSGAFNTGELFF

j_gene: TRBJ1-2
abundance: NA
d_gene: NA
v_gene: TRBV6-5
CDR3nt: TGTGCCAGCCCAACTTCGAAGGGCCCTAACTATGGCTACACCTTC
CDR3aa: CASPTSKGPNYGYTF

j_gene: TRBJ2-1
abundance: NA
d_gene: NA
v_gene: TRBV3-1/TRBV3-2
CDR3nt: TGTGCCAGCAGCCAAGACGCTTTGGGGGGTGAGCAGTTCTTC
CDR3aa: CASSQDALGGEQFF

j_gene: TRBJ1-3
abundance: NA
d_gene: NA
v_gene: TRBV7-2
CDR3nt: TGTGCCAGCAGCTTAGCAACCCATAGGAACACCATATATTTT
CDR3aa: CASSLATHRNTIYF

j_gene: TRBJ2-4
abundance: NA
d_gene: TRBD1
v_gene: TRBV27
CDR3nt: TGTGCCAGCTCCCCTCCGGACAGGGGGCGGGGAAACATTCAGTACTTC
CDR3aa: CASSPPDRGRGNIQYF

j_gene: TRBJ1-5
abundance: NA
d_gene: TRBD1
v_gene: TRBV6-1
CDR3nt: TGTGCCAGCAGTGTTTCGGGACAGGGATCAAATCAGCCCCAGCATTTT
CDR3aa: CASSVSGQGSNQPQHF

j_gene: TRBJ1-4
abundance: NA
d_gene: NA
v_gene: TRBV4-1
CDR3nt: TGCGCCAGCAGCCAAGAGGGGAGTACTAATGAAAAACTGTTTTTT
CDR3aa: CASSQEGSTNEKLFF

j_gene: TRBJ2-5
abundance: NA
d_gene: NA
v_gene: TRBV14
CDR3nt: TGTGCCAGCAGCCAAATTTCAGGAACTGAAGAGACCCAGTACTTC
CDR3aa: CASSQISGTEETQYF